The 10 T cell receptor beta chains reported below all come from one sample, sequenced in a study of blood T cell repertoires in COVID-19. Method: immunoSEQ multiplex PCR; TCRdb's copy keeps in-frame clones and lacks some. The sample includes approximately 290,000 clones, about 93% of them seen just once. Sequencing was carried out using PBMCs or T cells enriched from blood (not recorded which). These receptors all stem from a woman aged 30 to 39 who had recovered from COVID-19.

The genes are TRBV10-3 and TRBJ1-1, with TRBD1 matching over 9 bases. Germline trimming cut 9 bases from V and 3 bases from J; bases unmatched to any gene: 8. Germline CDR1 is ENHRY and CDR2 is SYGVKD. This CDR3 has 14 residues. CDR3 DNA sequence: TGTGCCATAGGGGACAGGGAAGGGGACACTGAAGCTTTCTTT. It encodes CAIGDREGDTEAFF.

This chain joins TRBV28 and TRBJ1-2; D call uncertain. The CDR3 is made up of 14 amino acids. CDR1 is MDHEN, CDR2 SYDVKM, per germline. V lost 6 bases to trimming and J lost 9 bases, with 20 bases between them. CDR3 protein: CASSPSGERGSYTF. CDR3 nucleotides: TGTGCCAGCAGCCCCTCGGGCGAGCGCGGGAGCTACACCTTC.

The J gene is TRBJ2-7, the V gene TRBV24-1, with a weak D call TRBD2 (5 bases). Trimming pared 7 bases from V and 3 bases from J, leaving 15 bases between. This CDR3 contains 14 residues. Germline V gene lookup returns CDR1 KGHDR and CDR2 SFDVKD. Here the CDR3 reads CATSGHPRGYEQYF. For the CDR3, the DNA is TGTGCCACCAGCGGCCACCCTCGGGGCTACGAGCAGTACTTC.

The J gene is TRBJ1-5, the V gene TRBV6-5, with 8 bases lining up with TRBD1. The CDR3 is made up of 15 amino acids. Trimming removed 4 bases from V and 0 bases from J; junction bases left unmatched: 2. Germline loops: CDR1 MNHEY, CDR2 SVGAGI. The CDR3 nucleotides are TGTGCCAGCAGTTCCGGACAGGGTAGCAATCAGCCCCAGCATTTT. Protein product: CASSSGQGSNQPQHF.

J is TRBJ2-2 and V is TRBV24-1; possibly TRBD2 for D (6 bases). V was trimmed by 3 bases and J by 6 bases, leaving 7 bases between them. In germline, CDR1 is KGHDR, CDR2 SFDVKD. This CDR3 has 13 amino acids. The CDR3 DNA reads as TGTGCCACCAGTGATCCGGGGGCCGGGGAGCTGTTTTTT. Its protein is CATSDPGAGELFF.

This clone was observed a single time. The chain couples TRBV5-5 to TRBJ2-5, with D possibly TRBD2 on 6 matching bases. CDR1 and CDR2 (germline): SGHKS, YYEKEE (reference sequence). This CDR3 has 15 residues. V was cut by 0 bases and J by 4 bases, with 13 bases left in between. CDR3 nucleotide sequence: TGTGCCAGCAGCTTGGTCGGGAGCGGTGGAGAGACCCAGTACTTC. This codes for CASSLVGSGGETQYF.

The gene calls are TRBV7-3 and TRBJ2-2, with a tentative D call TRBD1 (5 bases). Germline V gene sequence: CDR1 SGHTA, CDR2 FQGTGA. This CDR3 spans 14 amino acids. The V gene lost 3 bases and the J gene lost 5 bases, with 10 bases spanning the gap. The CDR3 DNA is TGTGCCAGCAGCTTGGGTGGGGCAACCGGGGAGCTGTTTTTT. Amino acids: CASSLGGATGELFF.

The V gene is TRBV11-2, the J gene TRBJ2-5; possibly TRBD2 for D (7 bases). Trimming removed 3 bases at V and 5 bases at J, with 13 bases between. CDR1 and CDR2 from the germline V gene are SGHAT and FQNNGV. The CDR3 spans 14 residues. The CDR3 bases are TGTGCCAGCAGCTTTGGGGGAGGGGGGGAGACCCAGTACTTC. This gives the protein CASSFGGGGETQYF.

The CDR3, as DNA: TGCGCCAGCAGCGGGAGTGTTACGAACACTGAAGCTTTCTTT. Encoded protein: CASSGSVTNTEAFF. This chain uses TRBV5-1 with TRBJ1-1; D not certain. V lost 4 bases, J lost 1 base, and 11 bases lay in between. Germline V gene data show CDR1 as SGHRS and CDR2 as YFSETQ. The CDR3 loop spans 14 amino acids.

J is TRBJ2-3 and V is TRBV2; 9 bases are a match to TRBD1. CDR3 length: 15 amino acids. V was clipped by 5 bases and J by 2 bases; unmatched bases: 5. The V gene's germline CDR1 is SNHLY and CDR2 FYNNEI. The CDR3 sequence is CASSSRTGATDTQYF. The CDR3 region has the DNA TGTGCCAGCAGTTCTCGGACAGGGGCCACAGATACGCAGTATTTT. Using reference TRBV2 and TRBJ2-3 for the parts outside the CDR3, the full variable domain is EPEVTQTPSHQVTQMGQEVILRCVPISNHLYFYWYRQILGQKVEFLVSFYNNEISEKSEIFDDQFSVERPDGSNFTLKIRSTKLEDSAMYFCASSSRTGATDTQYFGPGTRLTVL.